What follows are 16 T cell receptor beta chains derived from one specimen sequenced in a study of blood T cell repertoires in COVID-19. Data came from immunoSEQ multiplex PCR; TCRdb stores just in-frame clones and leaves some out. The sample consists of approximately 240,000 clones, around four fifths of them appearing once. Sequenced material: peripheral blood. The receptors were gathered from a woman aged 40 to 50 with active or convalescent COVID-19.

This sequence joins TRBV5-1 and TRBJ1-2; 8 bases fit TRBD1. The CDR3 sequence is 14 residues long. The germline gives CDR1 SGHRS, CDR2 YFSETQ. J lost 4 bases, V lost 4 bases, and 6 bases had no gene match. The DNA for the CDR3 is TGCGCCAGCAGCGTGGACAGGGATGGCTATGGCTACACCTTC. As protein: CASSVDRDGYGYTF.

CDR3 region: CASSLVADSGYGYTF. As DNA, the CDR3 is TGTGCCAGCAGCTTGGTGGCAGACTCTGGGTATGGCTACACCTTC. The chain uses TRBV5-4 and TRBJ1-2; no clear D. From germline, CDR1 is SGHNT and CDR2 YYREEE (reference sequence). The CDR3 loop spans 15 amino acids. Deletions cut 0 bases from V and 5 bases from J, with 14 bases between.

The chain has TRBV5-4 and TRBJ1-2; TRBD1 is a possible D gene (6 bases). V lost 0 bases and J 4 bases, leaving 7 bases between the germline ends. Germline CDR1 and CDR2: SGHNT and YYREEE (reference sequence). The CDR3 runs 13 residues. CDR3 DNA: TGTGCCAGCAGCTTGGAGGACAGCTATGGCTACACCTTC. It codes for CASSLEDSYGYTF.

V and J are TRBV3-1 (or the pseudogene TRBV3-2) and TRBJ2-3; D is perhaps TRBD2 (6 bases). V was clipped by 5 bases and J by 7 bases, with 10 bases between them. CDR1 is LGHDT, CDR2 YNNKEL, per germline (reference sequence). The CDR3 totals 12 residues. Here the CDR3 reads CASSYRENTQYF. The CDR3 region has the DNA TGTGCCAGCAGCTACCGGGAGAATACGCAGTATTTT.

This chain links TRBV10-3 with TRBJ2-7; 11 nucleotides align to TRBD1. This CDR3 is built from 13 residues. V was clipped by 10 bases and J by 6 bases; unmatched bases: 8. In germline, CDR1 is ENHRY, CDR2 SYGVKD. The DNA of the CDR3 is TGTGCCACGGGCGGACAGGGGGCAGGCGAGCAGTACTTC. Encoded protein: CATGGQGAGEQYF.

There are a few counts of this clone. V gene TRBV5-8 combines with J gene TRBJ1-4; 9 bases agree with TRBD1. This CDR3 comprises 18 residues. V shed 4 bases and J 0 bases; nucleotides not matched to a gene: 10. The germline V gene has CDR1 SGHTS and CDR2 YDEGEE. The DNA of the CDR3 is TGTGCCAGCAGCATTCACCGGGACAGGGCTTCAACTAATGAAAAACTGTTTTTT. Its protein is CASSIHRDRASTNEKLFF.

A single count supports this clone. The chain joins TRBV5-1 to TRBJ1-6; D possibly corresponds to TRBD1 (5 bases). V was trimmed by 5 bases and J by 6 bases, leaving 15 bases between them. Germline-derived CDR1 and CDR2 are SGHRS and YFSETQ. The length of the CDR3 is 15 residues. DNA of the CDR3: TGCGCCAGCAGGGGGACTACAGGACCTAATTCACCCCTCCACTTT. Its translation is CASRGTTGPNSPLHF.

The J gene is TRBJ2-3, the V gene TRBV7-3; 13 positions match TRBD2. V lost 4 bases and J lost 7; bases outside the gene matches: 8. Germline assignment: CDR1 SGHTA and CDR2 FQGTGA. The CDR3 runs 16 residues. The DNA for the CDR3 is TGTGCCAGCAGCTCCGAAGGGACTAGCGGGGCTTATACGCAGTATTTT. This codes for CASSSEGTSGAYTQYF.

This clone appeared a single time. The gene calls are TRBV3-1 (or the pseudogene TRBV3-2) and TRBJ2-3; 8 bases line up with TRBD2. The germline gives CDR1 LGHDT, CDR2 YNNKEL (reference sequence). J lost 4 bases, V lost 6 bases, and 3 bases had no gene match. CDR3 length equals 13 residues. CDR3 residues: CASSPGLADTQYF. The CDR3 nucleotides are TGTGCCAGCAGTCCGGGACTAGCAGATACGCAGTATTTT.

This chain links TRBV7-9 with TRBJ2-1; 9 bases line up with TRBD2. In germline, CDR1 is SEHNR, CDR2 FQNEAQ (reference sequence). This CDR3 is built from 16 residues. Losses at the gene ends were 5 bases for V and 7 bases for J; bases not matched to a gene: 12. The CDR3 is CASSPTPLAGLNEQFF. DNA of the CDR3: TGTGCCAGCAGCCCAACTCCCCTAGCGGGGTTGAATGAGCAGTTCTTC. The entire variable domain, with the rest obtained from reference TRBV7-9 and TRBJ2-1, is as follows: DTGVSQNPRHKITKRGQNVTFRCDPISEHNRLYWYRQTLGQGPEFLTYFQNEAQLEKSRLLSDRFSAERPKGSFSTLEIQRTEQGDSAMYLCASSPTPLAGLNEQFFGPGTRLTVL.

This sequence joins TRBV18 and TRBJ2-2; 8 positions match TRBD1. The CDR3 is 17 residues long. With V trimmed by 3 bases and J by 5 bases, 11 bases remained unmatched. From germline, CDR1 is KGHSH and CDR2 LQKENI. The CDR3 region is CASSPQLGTGGTGELFF. In DNA, the CDR3 is TGTGCCAGCTCACCGCAACTTGGGACAGGTGGGACCGGGGAGCTGTTTTTT.

The rearrangement uses TRBV6-5 and TRBJ2-2; possible D gene TRBD1, 6 bases. The CDR3 covers 16 residues. Germline CDR1 and CDR2: MNHEY and SVGAGI. The V and J ends lost 2 bases and 1 base respectively, with 11 bases between them. CDR3 in DNA: TGTGCCAGCAGTTACCGACAGGTGGGGAACACCGGGGAGCTGTTTTTT. Translation: CASSYRQVGNTGELFF.

V is TRBV19 and J is TRBJ1-1; no clear D. Germline V CDR1 and CDR2: LNHDA, SQIVND (reference sequence). The V end lost 5 bases, the J end lost 1 base, and 11 bases lay between the germline ends. CDR3 length: 14 amino acids. The CDR3 loop is CASSLPLPNTEAFF. The CDR3 nucleotides are TGTGCCAGTAGTCTACCTCTACCGAACACTGAAGCTTTCTTT.

The chain has TRBV4-1 and TRBJ1-3; 8 bases are shared with TRBD1. Looked up from germline, CDR1 is MGHRA and CDR2 is YSYEKL. The CDR3 is 16 amino acids. V lost 2 bases and J lost 2; bases outside the gene matches: 5. CDR3 nucleotides: TGCGCCAGCAGCCAAATGACAGGGGAGACTGGAAACACCATATATTTT. The encoded protein is CASSQMTGETGNTIYF.

The chain combines TRBV4-1 with TRBJ2-5; 10 nucleotides align to TRBD2. The ends lost 3 bases at V and 0 bases at J; junction bases unmatched: 4. The CDR3 totals 16 residues. Germline CDR1 is MGHRA and CDR2 is YSYEKL. The CDR3 DNA is TGCGCCAGCAGCCAGGCGACTAGCGGGTACCAAGAGACCCAGTACTTC. Translated, it gives CASSQATSGYQETQYF.

This chain links TRBV10-1 with TRBJ2-3; 8 bases are shared with TRBD2. Losses at the gene ends were 5 bases for V and 0 bases for J; bases not matched to a gene: 7. This CDR3 comprises 16 residues. Germline values: CDR1 WNHNN, CDR2 SYGVQD (reference sequence). In nucleotides, the CDR3 is TGCGCCAGCAGTAGCGGGGGAGCCCCCAGCACAGATACGCAGTATTTT. Protein sequence: CASSSGGAPSTDTQYF.